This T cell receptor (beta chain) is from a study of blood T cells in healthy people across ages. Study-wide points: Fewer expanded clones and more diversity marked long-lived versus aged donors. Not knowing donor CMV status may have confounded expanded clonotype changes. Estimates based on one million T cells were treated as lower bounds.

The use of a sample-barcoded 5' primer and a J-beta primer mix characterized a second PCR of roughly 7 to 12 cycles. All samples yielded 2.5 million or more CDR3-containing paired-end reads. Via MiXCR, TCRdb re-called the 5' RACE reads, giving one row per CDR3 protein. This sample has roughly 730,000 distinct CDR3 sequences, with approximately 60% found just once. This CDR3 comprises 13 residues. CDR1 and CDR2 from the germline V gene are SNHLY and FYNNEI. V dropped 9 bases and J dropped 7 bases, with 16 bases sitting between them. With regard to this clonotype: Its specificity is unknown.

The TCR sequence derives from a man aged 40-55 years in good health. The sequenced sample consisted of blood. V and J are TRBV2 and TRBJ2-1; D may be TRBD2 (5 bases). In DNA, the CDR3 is TGTGCCAGGTGCCCGCTAGCTCCGAATGAGCAGTTCTTC. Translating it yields CARCPLAPNEQFF.